This TCR beta chain was recovered during a study of control samples from healthy donors and cancer patients. The assay was immunoSEQ multiplex PCR, and TCRdb's table has in-frame clones only and misses some. The sample carries 110,000 or so clones, about 89% recorded once. Germline CDR1 is LNHDA and CDR2 is SQIVND (reference sequence). This CDR3 has 18 residues. The V and J ends lost 4 bases and 0 bases, in that order; junction bases with no gene match: 11. The chain uses TRBV19 and TRBJ1-3; 8 bases map to TRBD1. The sequence was obtained from a woman between 50 and 59 years old in good health. The source material was blood. CDR3: CASSTVFGQGPSGNTIYF. The CDR3 DNA is TGTGCCAGTAGTACAGTCTTTGGACAGGGTCCCTCTGGAAACACCATATATTTT.